These T cell receptor beta chains were read from a single sample in a study of T cells after yellow fever vaccination. Using its own MiXCR run on the 5' RACE reads, TCRdb lists one record per CDR3 protein. The sample has more than 95,000 distinct CDR3 sequences, roughly 10% seen once. This material consisted of CD8+ T cells sorted from PBMCs, taken on the day of the yellow fever booster vaccination. These receptor sequences come from a man younger than 35 who received the YFV17D yellow fever vaccine. The CDR3 runs from the conserved cysteine through the conserved F or W. D genes are given only for firm matches. Size is stated for part of the rows, as once, few or many counts, or as a class when the clone is expanded.

abundance: few; v_gene: TRBV27; len: 16; d_gene: NA; j_gene: TRBJ1-6; CDR3aa: CASSILGGPYNSPLHF; CDR3nt: TGTGCCAGCAGTATCCTCGGGGGTCCTTATAATTCACCCCTCCACTTT
abundance: many; v_gene: TRBV5-1; len: 16; d_gene: NA; j_gene: TRBJ2-1; CDR3aa: CASSLPSRGRNNEQFF; CDR3nt: TGCGCCAGCAGCTTGCCTAGTAGGGGCCGTAACAATGAGCAGTTCTTC
abundance: many; v_gene: TRBV9; len: 13; d_gene: NA; j_gene: TRBJ1-2; CDR3aa: CASSVGGDYGYTF; CDR3nt: TGTGCCAGCAGCGTAGGAGGGGACTATGGCTACACCTTC
abundance: few; v_gene: TRBV6-5; len: 11; d_gene: NA; j_gene: TRBJ1-2; CDR3aa: CASRATYGYTF; CDR3nt: TGTGCCAGCAGGGCCACCTATGGCTACACCTTC
abundance: few; v_gene: TRBV4-1; len: 17; d_gene: TRBD2; j_gene: TRBJ2-5; CDR3aa: CASSQDLQRGMGETQYF; CDR3nt: TGCGCCAGCAGCCAAGATCTACAGCGGGGGATGGGTGAGACCCAGTACTTC
abundance: few; v_gene: TRBV12-3/TRBV12-4; len: 12; d_gene: NA; j_gene: TRBJ2-1; CDR3aa: CASSSSADEQFF; CDR3nt: TGTGCCAGCAGTTCCAGCGCGGATGAGCAGTTCTTC
abundance: few; v_gene: TRBV12-3/TRBV12-4; len: 15; d_gene: NA; j_gene: TRBJ2-3; CDR3aa: CASSVHRDSTDTQYF; CDR3nt: TGTGCCAGCAGTGTCCATCGGGACAGCACAGATACGCAGTATTTT
abundance: NA; v_gene: TRBV7-9; len: 14; d_gene: NA; j_gene: TRBJ2-5; CDR3aa: CAVVYPANQETQYF; CDR3nt: TGTGCCGTAGTATACCCGGCGAACCAAGAGACCCAGTACTTC
abundance: few; v_gene: TRBV7-2; len: 16; d_gene: TRBD2; j_gene: TRBJ2-3; CDR3aa: CASSLIAGGPTDTQYF; CDR3nt: TGTGCCAGCAGCTTAATAGCGGGGGGACCCACAGATACGCAGTATTTT
abundance: NA; v_gene: TRBV12-3/TRBV12-4; len: 12; d_gene: NA; j_gene: TRBJ2-1; CDR3aa: CASSGNGNEQFF; CDR3nt: TGTGCCAGCAGTGGGAATGGCAATGAGCAGTTCTTC
abundance: NA; v_gene: TRBV28; len: 13; d_gene: NA; j_gene: TRBJ1-2; CDR3aa: CAIPGIGSYGYTF; CDR3nt: TGTGCCATCCCCGGGATAGGGTCTTATGGCTACACCTTC
abundance: NA; v_gene: TRBV6-6; len: 13; d_gene: NA; j_gene: TRBJ1-1; CDR3aa: CASSLTGFMEAFF; CDR3nt: TGTGCCAGCAGCCTCACAGGGTTCATGGAAGCTTTCTTT
abundance: many; v_gene: TRBV12-3/TRBV12-4; len: 13; d_gene: TRBD1; j_gene: TRBJ2-7; CDR3aa: CASSSGTAYEQYF; CDR3nt: TGTGCCAGCAGTTCCGGGACAGCCTACGAGCAGTACTTC
abundance: few; v_gene: TRBV5-8; len: 9; d_gene: NA; j_gene: TRBJ1-2; CDR3aa: CASTYGYTF; CDR3nt: TGTGCCAGCACCTATGGCTACACCTTC
abundance: few; v_gene: TRBV19; len: 13; d_gene: NA; j_gene: TRBJ2-2; CDR3aa: CASSKSGTLELFF; CDR3nt: TGTGCCAGTAGTAAGTCCGGAACTTTAGAGCTGTTTTTT
abundance: NA; v_gene: TRBV5-1; len: 17; d_gene: NA; j_gene: TRBJ1-4; CDR3aa: CASSLEAVTASNEKLFF; CDR3nt: TGCGCCAGCAGCTTGGAGGCGGTAACGGCTTCTAATGAAAAACTGTTTTTT
abundance: few; v_gene: TRBV15; len: 13; d_gene: NA; j_gene: TRBJ1-2; CDR3aa: CATSHRTSWGYTF; CDR3nt: TGTGCCACCAGCCACCGGACCTCTTGGGGCTACACCTTC
abundance: few; v_gene: TRBV12-3/TRBV12-4; len: 13; d_gene: NA; j_gene: TRBJ2-7; CDR3aa: CASRGLATYEQYF; CDR3nt: TGTGCCAGCAGGGGGTTGGCGACCTACGAGCAGTACTTC
abundance: few; v_gene: TRBV6-5; len: 15; d_gene: NA; j_gene: TRBJ2-3; CDR3aa: CASSTPGAGTDTQYF; CDR3nt: TGTGCCAGCAGTACCCCGGGGGCCGGCACAGATACGCAGTATTTT
abundance: few; v_gene: TRBV7-9; len: 15; d_gene: NA; j_gene: TRBJ2-1; CDR3aa: CASSYPGHYYNEQFF; CDR3nt: TGTGCCAGCAGTTATCCGGGACATTACTACAATGAGCAGTTCTTC
abundance: few; v_gene: TRBV5-6; len: 14; d_gene: NA; j_gene: TRBJ1-2; CDR3aa: CASSLVTGIYGYTF; CDR3nt: TGTGCCAGCAGCTTAGTAACAGGAATCTATGGCTACACCTTC
abundance: NA; v_gene: TRBV28; len: 16; d_gene: NA; j_gene: TRBJ2-5; CDR3aa: CASSLVVVGNQETQYF; CDR3nt: TGTGCCAGCAGTTTAGTGGTTGTGGGGAACCAAGAGACCCAGTACTTC
abundance: NA; v_gene: TRBV12-3/TRBV12-4; len: 16; d_gene: TRBD1; j_gene: TRBJ2-3; CDR3aa: CASSFRDRTFTDTQYF; CDR3nt: TGTGCCAGCAGTTTTCGGGACAGGACATTTACAGATACGCAGTATTTT